This entry lists 2 T cell receptor beta chains sequenced from one sample in a study of T cells in Graves' hyperthyroidism and ophthalmopathy. Amplified TCR beta CDR3 regions derived from RNA transcripts. The study used the HTBI primer set for a first-round RT-PCR of the TCR CDR3. TCRdb re-called the multiplex PCR reads through MiXCR, storing one row per CDR3 protein. Here the sample spans around 610,000 distinct CDR3 sequences, about 14% being singletons. The sequenced material came from blood. These receptors all come from a woman in her thirties or forties with Graves' ophthalmopathy.

This clonotype was recorded at least ten times. This chain connects TRBV19 to TRBJ1-1; D is ambiguous. Germline-derived CDR1 and CDR2 are LNHDA and SQIVND (reference sequence). CDR3 length equals 14 residues. V gave up 3 bases and J gave up 4 bases, with 12 bases separating them. The CDR3 DNA reads as TGTGCCAGTAGTATTACCCATCCGTCCACTGAAGCTTTCTTT. Translation gives CASSITHPSTEAFF.

The V and J genes are TRBV6-2 or TRBV6-3 and TRBJ1-1; 8 positions match TRBD1. With V trimmed by 6 bases and J by 0 bases, 9 bases remained unmatched. The CDR3 sequence is 16 residues long. Looked up from germline, CDR1 is MNHEY and CDR2 is SVGEGT. CDR3 sequence (DNA): TGTGCCAGCAGACGCGGACAGGGCGCCTTGAACACTGAAGCTTTCTTT. Its translation is CASRRGQGALNTEAFF.